This TCR beta chain was found in a study of cytomegalovirus exposure and HLA in healthy donors. The length of the CDR3 is 14 residues. V was shortened by 6 bases and J by 0 bases, with 8 bases between the two germline ends. Germline values: CDR1 MNHEY, CDR2 SVGAGI. The PCR ran on 60 Vbeta and 13 Jbeta primers. Only in-frame clones appear in the TCRdb table, and some are missing; sequencing was by immunoSEQ multiplex PCR. Here the sample spans about 90,000 clones, around three quarters being singletons. Whole-study results and caveats: Later analysis found that TCR beta chains associated with HLA were more clonally expanded than other, equally common chains. Most TCR sequences were rare, but some public TCRs occurred in many donors.

Notes on this clone: Antigen unknown.

The source material was PBMCs. The chain carries TRBV6-5 and TRBJ1-4, with D uncertain. The receptor's source is a man in his thirties or forties in good health and CMV-seronegative. The CDR3 sequence is CASRGAATNEKLFF. The CDR3 nucleotides are TGTGCCAGCAGGGGAGCTGCAACTAATGAAAAACTGTTTTTT.